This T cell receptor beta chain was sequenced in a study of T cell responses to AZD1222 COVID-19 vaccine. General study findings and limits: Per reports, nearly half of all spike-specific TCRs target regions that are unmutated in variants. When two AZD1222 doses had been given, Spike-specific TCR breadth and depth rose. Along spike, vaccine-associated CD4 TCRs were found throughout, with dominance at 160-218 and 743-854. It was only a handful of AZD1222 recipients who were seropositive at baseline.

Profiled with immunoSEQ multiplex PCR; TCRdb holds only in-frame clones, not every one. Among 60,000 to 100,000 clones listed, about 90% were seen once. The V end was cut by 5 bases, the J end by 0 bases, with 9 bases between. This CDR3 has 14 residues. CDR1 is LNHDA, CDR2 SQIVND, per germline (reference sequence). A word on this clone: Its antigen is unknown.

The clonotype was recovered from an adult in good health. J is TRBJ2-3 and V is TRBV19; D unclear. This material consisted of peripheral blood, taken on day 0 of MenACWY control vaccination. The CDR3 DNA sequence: TGTGCCAGTAGTCTATACCTTAGCACAGATACGCAGTATTTT. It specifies CASSLYLSTDTQYF.